A selection of T cell receptor beta chains follows, all from one sample in a study of spatial heterogeneity in lung cancer. TCRdb ran MiXCR on the 5' RACE reads and lists one entry per CDR3 protein. The sample contains some 11,000 distinct CDR3 sequences, about 6% of which appear only once. Sequenced material: normal lung tissue next to the tumor, taken at surgery. These receptors came from a male donor with early-stage non-small cell lung cancer. CDR3s include the opening cysteine and the closing phenylalanine or tryptophan. The D gene is left open where the match is weak. A clone size is listed for some rows: how often the clone was seen (once, few, many), or a class if it is expanded.

CASSSGQAYGYTF	TGTGCCAGCAGCTCGGGACAGGCCTATGGCTACACCTTC	TRBD1	TRBV5-6	medium-sized	TRBJ1-2
CASSLVTTVLNTEAFF	TGTGCCAGCAGCTTGGTAACGACCGTGCTGAACACTGAAGCTTTCTTT	NA	TRBV5-6	medium-sized	TRBJ1-1
CASSLIAGVNQPQHF	TGCGCCAGCAGCTTGATCGCTGGGGTGAACCAGCCCCAGCATTTT	NA	TRBV5-1	many	TRBJ1-5
CAWKGAEAFF	TGTGCCTGGAAGGGAGCCGAAGCTTTCTTT	NA	TRBV30	many	TRBJ1-1
CASSSSTPGANTGELFF	TGTGCCAGCAGTTCATCGACACCGGGAGCGAACACCGGGGAGCTGTTTTTT	NA	TRBV12-3/TRBV12-4	medium-sized	TRBJ2-2
CASSYSKVAGEYIQYF	TGTGCCAGCAGTTACTCGAAGGTAGCGGGAGAATACATTCAGTACTTC	TRBD2	TRBV6-2/TRBV6-3	few	TRBJ2-4
CSVRTGAGNTEAFF	TGCAGCGTTCGGACAGGGGCTGGGAACACTGAAGCTTTCTTT	TRBD1	TRBV29-1	NA	TRBJ1-1
CATSLQGRDGELFF	TGTGCCACCAGTTTACAGGGGCGCGACGGGGAGCTGTTTTTT	TRBD1	TRBV24-1	many	TRBJ2-2
CASNRDSYEQYF	TGTGCCAGCAACAGGGACTCCTACGAGCAGTACTTC	NA	TRBV2	many	TRBJ2-7
CASSPNHRDTEAFF	TGTGCCAGCTCACCAAATCACCGGGACACTGAAGCTTTCTTT	NA	TRBV18	NA	TRBJ1-1
CPSTPDQARGGCTF	TGTCCCAGCACCCCCGATCAGGCCCGGGGGGGCTGCACCTTC	NA	TRBV5-6	NA	TRBJ1-2
CASSMSGQMNTEAFF	TGTGCCAGCAGCATGTCGGGACAAATGAACACTGAAGCTTTCTTT	NA	TRBV5-4	NA	TRBJ1-1
CASTKLGQVYGYTF	TGTGCCAGCACAAAATTGGGACAGGTCTATGGCTACACCTTC	TRBD1	TRBV6-5	many	TRBJ1-2
CASSRQPSNSPLHF	TGTGCCAGCAGCCGCCAGCCTTCTAATTCACCCCTCCACTTT	NA	TRBV14	many	TRBJ1-6
CASSSLSGVATDTQYF	TGTGCCAGCAGCTCACTGTCGGGGGTGGCCACAGATACGCAGTATTTT	NA	TRBV7-2	medium-sized	TRBJ2-3
CASSLDAATNEKLFF	TGTGCCAGCAGCTTAGACGCGGCAACTAATGAAAAACTGTTTTTT	NA	TRBV7-9	many	TRBJ1-4
CASTEGTGASGANVLTF	TGTGCCAGCACCGAGGGGACAGGGGCCTCTGGGGCCAACGTCCTGACTTTC	TRBD1	TRBV5-8	many	TRBJ2-6
CSVIHMNTEAFF	TGCAGCGTGATTCATATGAACACTGAAGCTTTCTTT	NA	TRBV29-1	many	TRBJ1-1
CASSYDDSREKLFF	TGTGCCAGCAGTTATGATGACAGTCGAGAAAAACTGTTTTTT	NA	TRBV6-5	medium-sized	TRBJ1-4
CASSQDAAVYNEQFF	TGCGCCAGCAGCCAAGATGCGGCAGTTTACAATGAGCAGTTCTTC	NA	TRBV4-3	NA	TRBJ2-1
CATRTWGSSGNTIYF	TGTGCCACCAGAACCTGGGGGAGCTCTGGAAACACCATATATTTT	NA	TRBV15	many	TRBJ1-3
CASSHWDTAYEQYF	TGCGCCAGCAGCCATTGGGACACGGCATACGAGCAGTACTTC	NA	TRBV4-1	many	TRBJ2-7
CASSFGPGDTNYGYTF	TGTGCCAGTAGTTTTGGGCCCGGGGACACTAACTATGGCTACACCTTC	NA	TRBV19	many	TRBJ1-2
CSGVSHTYNEQFF	TGCAGTGGCGTCAGCCATACCTACAATGAGCAGTTCTTC	NA	TRBV20-1	many	TRBJ2-1
CASSSTGGTEAFF	TGTGCCAGCAGCTCGACGGGGGGGACTGAAGCTTTCTTT	NA	TRBV3-1	many	TRBJ1-1
CSARYRESEQYF	TGCAGTGCTAGGTACAGGGAGAGCGAGCAGTACTTC	NA	TRBV20-1	many	TRBJ2-7
CASSQLHNYGYTF	TGCGCCAGCAGCCAACTCCATAACTATGGCTACACCTTC	NA	TRBV4-3	many	TRBJ1-2
CASGYGGPDTQYF	TGTGCCAGCGGCTATGGGGGGCCAGATACGCAGTATTTT	NA	TRBV28	few	TRBJ2-3
CATSRSERGGEQYF	TGTGCCACCAGCAGATCGGAAAGGGGAGGCGAGCAGTACTTC	NA	TRBV15	many	TRBJ2-7
CASSPGQGDEKLFF	TGTGCCAGCAGCCCAGGACAGGGCGACGAAAAACTGTTTTTT	TRBD1	TRBV7-9	many	TRBJ1-4
CASSIRFLYQETQYF	TGTGCCAGTAGTATCAGATTTCTGTACCAAGAGACCCAGTACTTC	NA	TRBV19	many	TRBJ2-5
CASGLYSGNTIYF	TGTGCCAGCGGACTGTACTCTGGAAACACCATATATTTT	NA	TRBV3-1	NA	TRBJ1-3
CASSPHGGSEQFF	TGTGCCAGCAGCCCCCATGGGGGGAGTGAGCAGTTCTTC	NA	TRBV16	NA	TRBJ2-1
CASSLFLHSGTMQETQYF	TGTGCCAGCAGTCTGTTCCTTCATTCCGGGACTATGCAAGAGACCCAGTACTTC	TRBD2	TRBV28	many	TRBJ2-5
CASRTGVNEQYF	TGTGCCAGCCGGACGGGGGTCAACGAGCAGTACTTC	NA	TRBV6-5	many	TRBJ2-7